The next 27 T cell receptor beta chains were all read from a single sample in a study of T cells after yellow fever vaccination. From the 5' RACE reads, TCRdb called clonotypes with MiXCR, one entry per CDR3 protein. The sample holds over 250,000 distinct CDR3 sequences, about 4% seen once. The specimen comprised PBMCs, sampled 5 days after the yellow fever booster vaccination. Receptors were obtained from a man between 18 and 29 years old who received the YFV17D yellow fever vaccine.

This clonotype was observed a single time. The chain uses TRBV5-8 and TRBJ2-3; weak D call: TRBD2 (6 bases). Germline V CDR1 and CDR2: SGHTS, YDEGEE. The CDR3 totals 14 residues. The V end lost 2 bases, the J end lost 2 bases, and 9 bases lay between the germline ends. CDR3 in amino acids: CASSFGTYTDTQYF. In nucleotides, the CDR3 is TGTGCCAGCAGCTTTGGGACTTACACAGATACGCAGTATTTT.

The sample holds a few counts of this clonotype. The CDR3 DNA is TGTGCCAGCAGTTACGCGGGGGGGGCTGAAGCTTTCTTT. It encodes CASSYAGGAEAFF. The V call is TRBV6-5, the J call TRBJ1-1; maybe TRBD1 (5 bases). Looked up from germline, CDR1 is MNHEY and CDR2 is SVGAGI. V was pared by 2 bases and J by 6 bases, with 10 bases between. This CDR3 comprises 13 residues.

This clonotype was picked up a small number of times. The chain uses TRBV27 and TRBJ2-5; D is tentatively TRBD1 or TRBD2 (6 bases each). The V gene's germline CDR1 is MNHEY and CDR2 SMNVEV (reference sequence). The V end was cut by 8 bases, the J end by 0 bases, with 16 bases between. The CDR3 has 15 residues. As DNA, the CDR3 is TGTGCCAGCCGGGGGCAGTTCCGGAACCAAGAGACCCAGTACTTC. Protein: CASRGQFRNQETQYF.

The CDR3 sequence: CSASRGGYNEQFF. The DNA for the CDR3 is TGCAGTGCTAGCAGGGGGGGCTACAATGAGCAGTTCTTC. J is TRBJ2-1 and V is TRBV20-1; D assignment may be TRBD1 or TRBD2 (7 bases each). The CDR3 runs 13 residues. From germline, CDR1 is DFQATT and CDR2 SNEGSKA (reference sequence). Trimming pared 3 bases from V and 3 bases from J, leaving 9 bases between.

This clonotype was detected many times. J is TRBJ2-7 and V is TRBV5-5; 8 bases agree with TRBD1. The junction had 6 bases not matched to a gene; V was cut back by 3 bases and J by 4 bases. In germline, CDR1 is SGHKS, CDR2 YYEKEE (reference sequence). The CDR3 has 14 amino acids. CDR3 nucleotide sequence: TGTGCCAGCAGCTCCGGGACAGGATTTTACGAGCAGTACGTC. Residues: CASSSGTGFYEQYV.

This clonotype was seen ten or more times. The CDR3 coding sequence is TGCGCCAGCAGCTTGGACAAGGCCTCTGGAAACACCATATATTTT. Amino acids: CASSLDKASGNTIYF. This rearrangement joins TRBV5-1 to TRBJ1-3; D gene ambiguous. CDR3 size: 15 residues. Germline-derived CDR1 and CDR2 are SGHRS and YFSETQ. Between the trimmed V and J ends, which lost 0 bases and 0 bases, there was a span of 7 bases. The full variable domain, in which reference TRBV5-1 and TRBJ1-3 provide the parts outside the CDR3, is KAGVTQTPRYLIKTRGQQVTLSCSPISGHRSVSWYQQTPGQGLQFLFEYFSETQRNKGNFPGRFSGRQFSNSRSEMNVSTLELGDSALYLCASSLDKASGNTIYFGEGSWLTVV.

This chain links TRBV20-1 with TRBJ2-7; 9 bases match TRBD2. From germline, CDR1 is DFQATT and CDR2 SNEGSKA (reference sequence). Trimming at V came to 4 bases and at J to 0 bases, leaving 10 bases not matched to a gene. The CDR3 loop spans 16 amino acids. For the CDR3, the DNA is TGCAGTGCTACAGCGGGGGGCTCCTGGGGCTCCTACGAGCAGTACGTC. It is translated as CSATAGGSWGSYEQYV.

This clonotype came up many times. The rearrangement uses TRBV7-2 and TRBJ2-7, with D maybe TRBD1 (6 bases). Germline V gene lookup returns CDR1 SGHTA and CDR2 FQGNSA. This CDR3 comprises 15 residues. The germline V and J ends were trimmed by 5 bases and 0 bases, with 14 bases remaining between them. CDR3 sequence: CASSPGQRSSYEQYF. CDR3 DNA: TGTGCCAGCAGCCCCGGACAGCGAAGCTCCTACGAGCAGTACTTC.

This clonotype was observed at least ten times. The rearrangement links TRBV11-2 to TRBJ2-3, with D uncertain. CDR1 and CDR2 from the germline V gene are SGHAT and FQNNGV. This CDR3 spans 12 amino acids. Trimming shortened V by 5 bases and J by 6 bases, and 9 bases separated the two germline ends. The CDR3 region is CASSPRSDTQYF. The CDR3, as DNA: TGTGCCAGCAGCCCCCGATCGGATACGCAGTATTTT.

This clonotype occurred many times. The V gene is TRBV7-2, the J gene TRBJ2-2; 10 bases agree with TRBD2. Germline CDR1 and CDR2: SGHTA and FQGNSA. V was pared by 4 bases and J by 2 bases, with 4 bases of the junction left unmatched. CDR3 size: 16 residues. The CDR3 DNA reads TGTGCCAGCAGCTACCTAGCGGGGGTCAACACCGGGGAGCTGTTTTTT. Its translation is CASSYLAGVNTGELFF.

The chain links TRBV3-1 to TRBJ2-3, with D perhaps matching TRBD2 (6 bases). This CDR3 comprises 18 residues. V lost 3 bases, J lost 7 bases, and 26 bases lay in between. Germline loops: CDR1 LGHDT, CDR2 YNNKEL (reference sequence). For the CDR3, the DNA is TGTGCCAGCAGCCAGTTACTCACCGGGACTCTAACCCCCAATACGCAGTATTTT. Its protein product is CASSQLLTGTLTPNTQYF.

This clonotype has a handful of counts. The chain recombines TRBV12-3 or TRBV12-4 with TRBJ2-7; TRBD2 matches 8 bases. The V and J ends lost 3 bases and 7 bases, in that order; junction bases with no gene match: 5. The CDR3 extends over 13 amino acids. CDR3 amino acids: CASSFGGAREQYV. The CDR3 region has the DNA TGTGCCAGCAGTTTCGGGGGGGCTCGAGAGCAGTACGTC.

This clonotype was counted at least ten times. This chain joins TRBV12-3 or TRBV12-4 and TRBJ2-7; no definite D call. This CDR3 region has 12 residues. Trimming removed 1 base from V and 3 bases from J, with 4 bases in between. The CDR3 loop is CASSLGRYEQYF. CDR3 nucleotide sequence: TGTGCCAGCAGTTTAGGGCGCTACGAGCAGTACTTC.

This clonotype appeared a few times. The chain links TRBV11-2 to TRBJ2-3, with TRBD2 matching 9 bases. Germline V gene data show CDR1 as SGHAT and CDR2 as FQNNGV. J was trimmed by 2 bases and V by 1 base; bases with no gene match: 7. There are 17 residues in the CDR3. Written as DNA, the CDR3 is TGTGCCAGCAGCTTAGTGAGAGCGGGGGGTTACACAGATACGCAGTATTTT. Encoded protein: CASSLVRAGGYTDTQYF.

The sample holds a few counts of this clonotype. The chain employs TRBV7-9 and TRBJ2-7; D is perhaps TRBD2 (6 bases). Germline V lookup: CDR1 SEHNR, CDR2 FQNEAQ (reference sequence). Between the trimmed V and J ends, which lost 0 bases and 2 bases, there was a span of 11 bases. The CDR3 contains 15 residues. The CDR3 region has the DNA TGTGCCAGCAGCTTAGCGCGGGACTCTCCCTACGAGCAGTACTTC. Translation gives CASSLARDSPYEQYF.

This clonotype was seen repeatedly, ten times or more. The chain is built from TRBV21-1 and TRBJ2-2; the table's D call of TRBD1 was not tested on the DNA. TRBV21-1 is noted as a pseudogene. CDR3 length equals 17 residues. CDR3 region: CASSKVGGQDPTGELFF. For the CDR3, the DNA is TGTGCCAGCAGTAAGGTCGGAGGACAGGACCCCACCGGGGAGCTGTTTTTT.

This clonotype was counted a few times. The gene calls are TRBV15 and TRBJ2-3; 11 bases are a match to TRBD2. The CDR3 loop spans 16 amino acids. The germline V gene has CDR1 LNHNV and CDR2 YYDKDF (reference sequence). The V and J ends lost 1 base and 6 bases, in that order; junction bases with no gene match: 6. The CDR3 spells CATSRGPSGGLDTQYF. CDR3 in DNA: TGTGCCACCAGCAGAGGCCCTAGCGGGGGGTTGGATACGCAGTATTTT.

The table lists this clonotype with many counts. The V and J genes are TRBV6-6 and TRBJ2-1; no definite D call. The ends were cut back, 6 bases at V and 9 bases at J, with 18 bases in the middle. The CDR3 sequence is 14 residues long. Germline V CDR1 and CDR2: MNHNY, SVGAGI (reference sequence). CDR3 sequence reads: CASSPRTAPVEQFF. The CDR3 DNA reads TGTGCCAGCAGCCCACGGACCGCGCCTGTTGAGCAGTTCTTC.

This clonotype was counted a few times. V usage is TRBV7-2 and J usage is TRBJ2-7; TRBD2 matches 9 bases. Trimming at V came to 3 bases and at J to 7 bases, leaving 1 base not matched to a gene. The germline gives CDR1 SGHTA, CDR2 FQGNSA. The CDR3 contains 12 residues. This CDR3 is CASSFGLAEQYV. CDR3 DNA: TGTGCCAGCAGCTTCGGACTAGCGGAGCAGTACGTC.

The chain employs TRBV9 and TRBJ1-3; D is perhaps TRBD1 (5 bases). V dropped 1 base and J dropped 3 bases, with 8 bases sitting between them. The CDR3 totals 14 residues. Germline CDR1 reads SGDLS; CDR2 reads YYNGEE. CDR3 loop: CASSVLGLGNTIYF. CDR3 bases: TGTGCCAGCAGCGTACTGGGGCTTGGAAACACCATATATTTT.

This clonotype was observed a few times. The rearrangement joins TRBV4-1 to TRBJ2-3, with TRBD2 matching over 7 bases. The CDR3 covers 15 residues. With V trimmed by 1 base and J by 2 bases, 3 bases remained unmatched. Germline V gives CDR1 MGHRA, CDR2 YSYEKL. Here the CDR3 DNA reads TGCGCCAGCAGCCAAGTAGCGGGCCTCACAGATACGCAGTATTTT. Its translation: CASSQVAGLTDTQYF.

There are many counts of this clonotype. The chain couples TRBV28 to TRBJ2-5, with D perhaps matching TRBD2 (7 bases). CDR1 is MDHEN and CDR2 is SYDVKM in the germline V gene. The CDR3 runs 13 residues. The V end lost 9 bases, the J end lost 4 bases, and 15 bases lay between the germline ends. The CDR3 region is CASVTGGSETQYF. Written as DNA, the CDR3 is TGTGCCAGTGTGACGGGGGGCTCAGAGACCCAGTACTTC.

Only a few counts were recorded for this clonotype. The J gene is TRBJ2-3, the V gene TRBV3-1; weak D call: TRBD1 (6 bases). Germline V gives CDR1 LGHDT, CDR2 YNNKEL (reference sequence). The germline V and J ends were trimmed by 3 bases and 1 base, with 17 bases remaining between them. The CDR3 contains 17 residues. As DNA, the CDR3 is TGTGCCAGCAGCCAGGGATTTGGGGGCACACGCACAGATACGCAGTATTTT. It yields the protein CASSQGFGGTRTDTQYF.

A few counts support this clonotype. J is TRBJ2-7 and V is TRBV12-3 or TRBV12-4, with TRBD2 matching 9 bases. Trimming cost V 3 bases and J 6 bases; bases outside gene matches: 6. The CDR3 is made up of 14 amino acids. The CDR3 sequence: CASSFGGGAFEQYV. In nucleotides, the CDR3 is TGTGCCAGCAGTTTTGGCGGGGGGGCCTTCGAGCAGTACGTC.

This chain links TRBV7-8 with TRBJ2-5; TRBD2 aligns across 10 bases. CDR1 SGHVS and CDR2 FQNEAQ come from the germline V gene. This CDR3 has 16 residues. Germline trimming cut 3 bases from V and 5 bases from J; bases unmatched to any gene: 9. The DNA for the CDR3 is TGTGCCAGCAGCTTTCCTCCCGAGCGGGGGGGCGAGACCCAGTACTTC. It translates to CASSFPPERGGETQYF. Supplemented by reference TRBV7-8 and TRBJ2-5, the full variable domain reads GAGVSQSPRYKVAKRGQDVALRCDPISGHVSLFWYQQALGQGPEFLTYFQNEAQLDKSGLPSDRFFAERPEGSVSTLKIQRTQQEDSAVYLCASSFPPERGGETQYFGPGTRLLVL.

This clonotype was detected many times. The V call is TRBV6-5, the J call TRBJ1-1, with D maybe TRBD1 (6 bases). CDR3 length: 17 amino acids. The germline V gene has CDR1 MNHEY and CDR2 SVGAGI. V lost 4 bases, J lost 6 bases, and 24 bases lay in between. This CDR3 is CASSSTGGGRLRPEAFF. The CDR3 bases are TGTGCCAGCAGTTCCACTGGGGGGGGGCGCTTGAGGCCTGAAGCTTTCTTT.

The chain couples TRBV11-2 to TRBJ2-7, with TRBD2 as a possible D gene (6 bases). The CDR3 consists of 15 residues. V lost 6 bases and J 9 bases, leaving 24 bases between the germline ends. Germline loops: CDR1 SGHAT, CDR2 FQNNGV. In nucleotides, the CDR3 is TGTGCCAGCAGGTCTCCGGGACTCCGTCCTTCGGTGCAGTACTTC. This encodes CASRSPGLRPSVQYF.